This record concerns one T cell receptor beta chain sequence. This sample was included in a study of blood T cell repertoires in COVID-19. The data were produced by immunoSEQ multiplex PCR, yet TCRdb's version contains in-frame clones alone and is incomplete. The sample holds about 92,000 clones, around three quarters seen once. The germline gives CDR1 MNHNY, CDR2 SVGAGI (reference sequence). This CDR3 has 15 amino acids. The junction had 8 bases not matched to a gene; V was cut back by 8 bases and J by 2 bases. The receptor was isolated from a man aged 45-65 years who had recovered from COVID-19. The sample comprised peripheral blood. This sequence joins TRBV6-6 and TRBJ2-3; TRBD2 aligns across 9 bases. This chain's CDR3 is CASSLSGGSTDTQYF. In DNA, the CDR3 is TGTGCCAGCTCCCTTAGCGGGGGATCCACAGATACGCAGTATTTT.